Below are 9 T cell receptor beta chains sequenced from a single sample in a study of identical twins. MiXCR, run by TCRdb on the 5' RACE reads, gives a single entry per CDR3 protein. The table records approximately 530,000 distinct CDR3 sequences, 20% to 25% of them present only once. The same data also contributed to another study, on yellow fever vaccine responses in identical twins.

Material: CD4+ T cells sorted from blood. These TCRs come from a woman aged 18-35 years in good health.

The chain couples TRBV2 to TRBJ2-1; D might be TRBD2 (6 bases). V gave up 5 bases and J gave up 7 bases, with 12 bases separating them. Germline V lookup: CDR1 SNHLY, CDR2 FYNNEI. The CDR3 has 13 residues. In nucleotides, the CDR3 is TGTGCCAGCAGTCGGGAGACTGGTAATGAGCAGTTCTTC. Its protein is CASSRETGNEQFF. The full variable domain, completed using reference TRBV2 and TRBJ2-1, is EPEVTQTPSHQVTQMGQEVILRCVPISNHLYFYWYRQILGQKVEFLVSFYNNEISEKSEIFDDQFSVERPDGSNFTLKIRSTKLEDSAMYFCASSRETGNEQFFGPGTRLTVL.

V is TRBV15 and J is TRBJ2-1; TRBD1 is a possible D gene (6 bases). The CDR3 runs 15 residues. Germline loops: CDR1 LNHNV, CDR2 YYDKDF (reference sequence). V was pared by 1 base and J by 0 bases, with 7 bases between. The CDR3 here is CATSRGGGSYNEQFF. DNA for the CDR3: TGTGCCACCAGCAGAGGAGGGGGCTCCTACAATGAGCAGTTCTTC. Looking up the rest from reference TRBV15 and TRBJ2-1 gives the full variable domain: DAMVIQNPRYQVTQFGKPVTLSCSQTLNHNVMYWYQQKSSQAPKLLFHYYDKDFNNEADTPDNFQSRRPNTSFCFLDIRSPGLGDTAMYLCATSRGGGSYNEQFFGPGTRLTVL.

In DNA form, the CDR3 reads TGTGCCAGCGTTTGGGCTAGCGGGAGTGGCCATGAGCAGTTCTTC. Residues: CASVWASGSGHEQFF. This chain connects TRBV27 to TRBJ2-1, with 10 bases aligning to TRBD2. CDR3 length: 15 amino acids. The V and J ends lost 8 bases and 8 bases, in that order; junction bases with no gene match: 12. Germline CDR1 is MNHEY and CDR2 is SMNVEV (reference sequence).

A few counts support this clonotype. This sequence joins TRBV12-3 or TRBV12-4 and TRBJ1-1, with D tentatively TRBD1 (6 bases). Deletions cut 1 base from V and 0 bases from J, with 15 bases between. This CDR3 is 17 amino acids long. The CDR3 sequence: CASSLGLGGSMNTEAFF. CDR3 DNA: TGTGCCAGCAGTTTAGGGTTAGGGGGGTCGATGAACACTGAAGCTTTCTTT.

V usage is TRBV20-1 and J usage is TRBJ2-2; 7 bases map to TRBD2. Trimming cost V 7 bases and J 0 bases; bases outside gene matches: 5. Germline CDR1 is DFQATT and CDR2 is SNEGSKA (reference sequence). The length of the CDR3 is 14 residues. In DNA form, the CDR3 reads TGCAGTGGGGCTAGCGGAGCGAACACCGGGGAGCTGTTTTTT. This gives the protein CSGASGANTGELFF.

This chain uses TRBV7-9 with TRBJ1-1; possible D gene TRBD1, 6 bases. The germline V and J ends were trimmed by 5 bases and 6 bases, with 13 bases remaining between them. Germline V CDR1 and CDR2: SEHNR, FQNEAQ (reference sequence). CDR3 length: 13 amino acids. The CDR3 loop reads CASSQTGLAEAFF. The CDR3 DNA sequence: TGTGCCAGCAGCCAAACAGGGCTGGCTGAAGCTTTCTTT.

CDR3: CASSQSLGNTQYF. The CDR3 DNA follows: TGTGCCAGCAGCCAATCCCTAGGGAATACGCAGTATTTT. The J gene is TRBJ2-3, the V gene TRBV7-7, with unresolved D. V lost 5 bases and J lost 7, with 13 bases in between. Germline V gives CDR1 SSHAT, CDR2 FNYEAQ (reference sequence). This CDR3 spans 13 amino acids.

CDR3 DNA: TGTGCCAGCAGCTTTTTGAGCACCTCGAACACCGGGGAGCTGTTTTTT. Amino acid sequence: CASSFLSTSNTGELFF. This chain uses TRBV5-6 with TRBJ2-2; D is undetermined. From germline, CDR1 is SGHDT and CDR2 YYEEEE. Trimming took 2 bases from V and 0 from J, leaving 11 bases between them. The CDR3 is made up of 16 amino acids.

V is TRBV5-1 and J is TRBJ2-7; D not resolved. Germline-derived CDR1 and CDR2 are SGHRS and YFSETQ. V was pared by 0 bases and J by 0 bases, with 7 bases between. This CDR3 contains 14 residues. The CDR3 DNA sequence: TGCGCCAGCAGCTTGGTGTTAGGCTCCTACGAGCAGTACGTC. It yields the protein CASSLVLGSYEQYV.